The sequence of this T cell receptor beta chain was determined in a study of CD8 T cells in Susac syndrome. With respect to this clonotype: The antigen is not known.

An input of roughly 0.45 to 1 ug of RNA was subjected to reverse transcription using random hexamers. Amplification of TCR beta CDR3 by immunoSEQ multiplex PCR spanned 54 Vbeta and 13 Jbeta. TCRdb used MiXCR to reprocess the immunoSEQ multiplex PCR reads, holding one entry per CDR3 protein. Counted here are about 73,000 distinct CDR3 sequences, about 95% occurring once; the ten biggest clones make up roughly 0.42%. Purification of the CD8+ and CD4+ T cells relied on negative isolation, and TEMRA cells underwent FACS enrichment. V was pared by 6 bases and J by 8 bases, with 14 bases between. Germline V gives CDR1 SNHLY, CDR2 FYNNEI. The length of the CDR3 is 12 residues. Study-wide findings and caveats: By the study's own acknowledgment, its TCR sequencing and HLA analysis included relatively few individuals.

The chain has TRBV2 and TRBJ2-7, with D possibly called TRBD1 or TRBD2 (6 bases each). The sample was CD8+ T cells from PBMCs. This clonotype originated in a human donor with multiple sclerosis. CDR3 in amino acids: CASRGGSLQQYF. CDR3 coding DNA: TGTGCCAGCAGGGGGGGCAGTTTACAGCAGTACTTC.